The rows below give T cell receptor beta chains drawn from one sample of a study of shared clonotypes between healthy human individuals. Only in-frame clones appear in the TCRdb table, and some are missing; sequencing was by immunoSEQ multiplex PCR. The sample lists 330,000 or so clones; around 70% were seen once. Input material: memory CD4+ T cells sorted from blood. The source is a young man in good health. Both conserved end residues are part of each CDR3. Clone size appears in some rows only: once, few, many, or a class for an expanded clone.

clone_size v_call cdr3_aa
once TRBV10-3 CAISEYAGSLGEQYF
once TRBV7-8 CASSLRGLDRDTEAFF
NA TRBV6-6 CASSYRTGGQETQYF
NA TRBV6-1 CASSGLKDTGELFF
once TRBV2 CASSENPGTYEQYF
NA TRBV5-6 CASSGYTSSYNEQFF
NA TRBV2 CASLKDGRGYNEQFF
NA TRBV5-1 CASSFAGAAGSYEQYF
NA TRBV12-5 CASGLEENTEAFF
once TRBV10-1 CASRAGPEYEQYF
NA TRBV5-1 CASSLEGSRANVLTF
few TRBV30 CAWSVPRGSNTGELFF
NA TRBV7-2 CASSASVYEQYF
few TRBV19 CASTSGTATYEQYF
NA TRBV5-6 CASSLELGQGIATIYF
many TRBV7-6 CASSFIAGPGTGELFF
many TRBV5-6 CASSSKGQGRGYGYTF
NA TRBV5-4 CASSTGTGFAGELFF
NA TRBV30 CAWSFRASGGEKLFF
NA TRBV21-1 CASSKVRGQPSYYSNQPQHF
NA TRBV5-4 CASSTKSGFGSYNEQFF
NA TRBV5-4 CASSSPGQGDTGELFF
NA TRBV2 CASTGPGGIQPQHF
NA TRBV30 CAWSVWASGRSIAKNIQYF
NA TRBV4-3 CASSHVVAGGTDTQYF
NA TRBV25-1 CASSEARGFHF
once TRBV11-2 CASSLEQYGTQYF
NA TRBV29-1 CSVEDLGFEETQYF
NA TRBV21-1 CASRKGRYSNQPQHF
NA TRBV6-6 CASSPISVDQPQHF
NA TRBV2 CASGVDGGTEAFF
NA TRBV10-1 CASSEGLAGEVRTGELFF
NA TRBV27 CASSFSRGISEQYF
NA TRBV5-4 CASSLELGTDTQYF
NA TRBV25-1 CASSELRSGSTDTQYF
NA TRBV10-1 CASSSTSGRDTQYF
NA TRBV11-2 CASSSGAWNEQFF
few TRBV28 CASTRVVLSEQYF